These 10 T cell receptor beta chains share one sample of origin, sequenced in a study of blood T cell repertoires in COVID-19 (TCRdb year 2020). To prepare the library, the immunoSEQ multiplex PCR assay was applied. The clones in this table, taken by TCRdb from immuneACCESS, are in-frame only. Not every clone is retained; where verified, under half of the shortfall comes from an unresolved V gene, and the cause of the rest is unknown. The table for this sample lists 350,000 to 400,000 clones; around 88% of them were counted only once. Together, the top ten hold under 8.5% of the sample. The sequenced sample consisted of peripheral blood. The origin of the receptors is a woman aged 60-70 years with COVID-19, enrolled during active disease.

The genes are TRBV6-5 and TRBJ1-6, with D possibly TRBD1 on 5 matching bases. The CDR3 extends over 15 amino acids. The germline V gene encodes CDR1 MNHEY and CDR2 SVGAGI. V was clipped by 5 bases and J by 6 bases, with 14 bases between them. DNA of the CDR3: TGTGCCAGCAGTCCCCCCCAGGGCCTTAATTCACCCCTCCACTTT. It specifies CASSPPQGLNSPLHF.

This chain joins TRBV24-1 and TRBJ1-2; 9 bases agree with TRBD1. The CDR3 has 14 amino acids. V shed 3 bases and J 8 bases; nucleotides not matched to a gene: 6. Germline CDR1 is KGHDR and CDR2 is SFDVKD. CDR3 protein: CATSDRDRGEGYTF. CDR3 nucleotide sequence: TGTGCCACCAGTGATCGCGACAGGGGGGAGGGCTACACCTTC.

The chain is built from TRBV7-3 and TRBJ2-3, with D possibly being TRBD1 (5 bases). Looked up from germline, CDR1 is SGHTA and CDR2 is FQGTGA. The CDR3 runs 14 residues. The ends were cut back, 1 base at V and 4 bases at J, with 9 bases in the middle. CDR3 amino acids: CASSLRGGPDTQYF. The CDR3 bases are TGTGCCAGCAGCTTAAGGGGCGGCCCAGATACGCAGTATTTT.

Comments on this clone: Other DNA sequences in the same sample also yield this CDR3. CDR3 region: CASSLQGAGTEAFF. DNA of the CDR3: TGTGCCAGCAGTTTACAGGGGGCGGGTACTGAAGCTTTCTTT. The chain carries TRBV28 and TRBJ1-1, with TRBD1 matching 8 bases. This CDR3 contains 14 residues. The germline V gene encodes CDR1 MDHEN and CDR2 SYDVKM. J gave up 5 bases and V 2 bases, and 4 bases lay outside the gene matches.

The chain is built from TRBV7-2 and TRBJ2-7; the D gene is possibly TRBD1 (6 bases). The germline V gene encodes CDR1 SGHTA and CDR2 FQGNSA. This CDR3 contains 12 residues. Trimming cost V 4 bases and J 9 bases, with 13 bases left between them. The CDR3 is CASSSDVGGQYF. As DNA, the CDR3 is TGTGCCAGCAGCTCGGACGTAGGGGGGCAGTACTTC.

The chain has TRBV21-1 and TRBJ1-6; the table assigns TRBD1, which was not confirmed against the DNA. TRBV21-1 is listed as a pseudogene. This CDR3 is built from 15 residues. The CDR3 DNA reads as TGTGCCAGTGGAACAGGGACGCCGCTCTGGTCACCCCTCCACTTT. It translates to CASGTGTPLWSPLHF.

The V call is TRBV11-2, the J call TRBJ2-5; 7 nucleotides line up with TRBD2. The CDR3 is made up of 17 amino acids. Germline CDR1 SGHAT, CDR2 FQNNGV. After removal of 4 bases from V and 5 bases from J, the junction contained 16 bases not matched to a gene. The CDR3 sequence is CASSSGRVPGGLETQYF. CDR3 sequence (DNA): TGTGCCAGCAGCTCCGGACGGGTCCCGGGGGGTTTGGAGACCCAGTACTTC.

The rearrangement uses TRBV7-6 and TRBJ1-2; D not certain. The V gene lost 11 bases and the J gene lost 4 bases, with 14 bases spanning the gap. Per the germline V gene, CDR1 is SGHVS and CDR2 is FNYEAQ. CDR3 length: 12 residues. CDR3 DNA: TGTGCCTCCCGTGGGGAGGGCTATGGCTACACCTTC. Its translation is CASRGEGYGYTF.

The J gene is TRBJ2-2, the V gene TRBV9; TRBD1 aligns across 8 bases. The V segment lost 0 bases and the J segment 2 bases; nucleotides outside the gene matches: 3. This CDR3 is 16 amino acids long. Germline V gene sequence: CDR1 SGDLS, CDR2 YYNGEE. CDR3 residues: CASSVGQGANTGELFF. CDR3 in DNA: TGTGCCAGCAGCGTAGGGCAGGGGGCCAACACCGGGGAGCTGTTTTTT.

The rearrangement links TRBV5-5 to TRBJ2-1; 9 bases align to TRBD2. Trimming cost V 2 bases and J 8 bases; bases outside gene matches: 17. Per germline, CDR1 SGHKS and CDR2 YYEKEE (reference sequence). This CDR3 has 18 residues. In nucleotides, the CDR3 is TGTGCCAGCAGCTTTGGACTCGCGGGGGGGAGATATTGGGATGAGCAGTTCTTC. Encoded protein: CASSFGLAGGRYWDEQFF.